This is a list of T cell receptor beta chains from one sample in a study of blood T cell repertoires in COVID-19. Clones were sequenced by immunoSEQ multiplex PCR, and TCRdb holds only the in-frame ones, with some missing. The sample gives about 220,000 clones, 80% to 85% of which show up once; approximately 5% is in the top ten. The sample was peripheral blood. Receptors originate from an older woman with COVID-19, enrolled during active disease. CDR3s include the opening cysteine and the closing phenylalanine or tryptophan. Each record gives: CDR3 DNA, CDR3 protein, J gene, V gene, clone size, D gene. D genes are given only for firm matches. Size is omitted from some rows. Given values are once, few, many or a class for expanded clones.

TGCAGCGTTGATATGGGACAGGGCTCTGGAAACACCATATATTTT CSVDMGQGSGNTIYF TRBJ1-3 TRBV29-1 NA TRBD1
TGTGCCAGCAGCCAAATGAGTAGCAATCAGCCCCAGCATTTT CASSQMSSNQPQHF TRBJ1-5 TRBV4-2 NA NA
TGTGCCAGCAGCGCCCGGGACAGGTCCCACAATGAGCAGTTCTTC CASSARDRSHNEQFF TRBJ2-1 TRBV7-2 NA TRBD1
TGTGCCAGCAGTGAAGAAGCGGGAGTTGAGCAGTTCTTC CASSEEAGVEQFF TRBJ2-1 TRBV2 NA TRBD2
TGTGCCAGCTCACCTAGAGACAGGGGGCTATACAATGAGCAGTTCTTC CASSPRDRGLYNEQFF TRBJ2-1 TRBV18 NA TRBD1
TGCAGCGGGGGGGAGCTCGGGAACACCGGGGAGCTGTTTTTT CSGGELGNTGELFF TRBJ2-2 TRBV29-1 NA NA
TGTGCCAGCCAGGGTCCAGATACGCAGTATTTT CASQGPDTQYF TRBJ2-3 TRBV6-5 NA NA
TGTGCCAGCATCAGAACCGGGACTCCGAACACCGGGGAGCTGTTTTTT CASIRTGTPNTGELFF TRBJ2-2 TRBV11-2 NA NA
TGTGCCAGCAGCCCTCCCGGACACCTAATAGGATCCTACGAGCAGTACTTC CASSPPGHLIGSYEQYF TRBJ2-7 TRBV28 NA NA
TGTGCCAGCAGCCCACAGGGCCAGGGGGATCAGCCCCAGCATTTT CASSPQGQGDQPQHF TRBJ1-5 TRBV28 NA TRBD1
TGTGCCAGCAGCTTAACGGGTTTTCTTACGACTGAAGCTTTCTTT CASSLTGFLTTEAFF TRBJ1-1 TRBV7-8 NA NA
TGTGCCAGCAGCTTTGGGACAGCGAACACTGAAGCTTTCTTT CASSFGTANTEAFF TRBJ1-1 TRBV7-9 NA TRBD1
TGTGCCAGCAGCTCCAGAAGTCGCAACAGGAACACTGAAGCTTTCTTT CASSSRSRNRNTEAFF TRBJ1-1 TRBV5-8 once NA
TGTGCCAGCAGCCAGCTAGCGGGCTACAATGAGCAGTTCTTC CASSQLAGYNEQFF TRBJ2-1 TRBV3-1/TRBV3-2 NA TRBD2
TGTGCCAGCAGTTCGGGAGGGGATGGCTACACCTTC CASSSGGDGYTF TRBJ1-2 TRBV3-1/TRBV3-2 NA NA
TGTGCCAGCAGCTTAGTTGCAGGCAATCAGCCCCAGCATTTT CASSLVAGNQPQHF TRBJ1-5 TRBV7-8 NA NA
TGTGCCACCGCGAGAGGGCAAAACACTGGGGCCAACGTCCTGACTTTC CATARGQNTGANVLTF TRBJ2-6 TRBV24-1 NA NA
TGCGCCAGCAGCGTAGACAGGTCTAAAAACATTCAGTACTTC CASSVDRSKNIQYF TRBJ2-4 TRBV5-1 NA NA
TGTGCCAGCAGCTCGCTACGGGACAGGGGAGAGACCCAGTACTTC CASSSLRDRGETQYF TRBJ2-5 TRBV5-6 NA TRBD1
TGTGCCAGCAGTTACTCGACAGGGGGCGGCACTGAAGCTTTCTTT CASSYSTGGGTEAFF TRBJ1-1 TRBV6-5 few TRBD1